This section outlines one T cell receptor beta chain sequence together with its context. Its antigen is undetermined. These data originate in a study of cytomegalovirus exposure and HLA in healthy donors. General study findings and limits: The authors listed roughly 150 TCR beta chains as cytomegalovirus-associated.

PCR was performed using 60 Vbeta and 13 Jbeta primers. Repertoires were generated with immunoSEQ multiplex PCR, while TCRdb's copy carries only in-frame clones and drops some. The sample gives more than 200,000 clones, roughly 80% of which show up once; approximately 0.22% is in the top ten. CDR1 and CDR2 from the germline V gene are SEHNR and FQNEAQ (reference sequence). The CDR3 contains 13 residues. J gave up 3 bases and V 6 bases, and 1 base lay outside the gene matches. This clonotype was sampled from a girl aged 2-10 years in good health and CMV-seronegative. The rearrangement links TRBV7-9 to TRBJ1-3; 8 nucleotides align to TRBD1. Input material: PBMCs. CDR3 in DNA: TGTGCCAGCAGGGGGACAGGTGGAAACACCATATATTTT. Protein product: CASRGTGGNTIYF.